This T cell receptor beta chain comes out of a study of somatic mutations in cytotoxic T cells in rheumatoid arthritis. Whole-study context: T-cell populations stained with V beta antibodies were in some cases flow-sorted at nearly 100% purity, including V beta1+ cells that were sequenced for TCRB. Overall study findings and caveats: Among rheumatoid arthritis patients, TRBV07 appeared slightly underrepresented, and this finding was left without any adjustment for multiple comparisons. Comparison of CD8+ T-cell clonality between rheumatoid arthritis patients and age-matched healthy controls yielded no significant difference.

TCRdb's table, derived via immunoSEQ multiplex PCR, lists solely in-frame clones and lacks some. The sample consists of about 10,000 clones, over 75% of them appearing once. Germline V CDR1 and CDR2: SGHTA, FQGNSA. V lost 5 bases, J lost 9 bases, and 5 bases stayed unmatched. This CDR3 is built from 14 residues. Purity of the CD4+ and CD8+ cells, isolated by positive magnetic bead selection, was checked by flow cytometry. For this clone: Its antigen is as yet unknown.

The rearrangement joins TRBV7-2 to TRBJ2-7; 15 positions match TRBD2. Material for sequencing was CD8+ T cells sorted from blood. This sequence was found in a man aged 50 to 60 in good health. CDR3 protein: CASSPGLAGGAQYF. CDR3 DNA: TGTGCCAGCAGCCCGGGACTAGCGGGAGGTGCGCAGTACTTC.